This T cell receptor beta chain is drawn from a study of blood T cell repertoires in COVID-19. Across the whole study: Material from acute and convalescent COVID-19 was sourced from the United States, Italy and Spain. PBMCs, B-cell-depleted T cells, or T cells provided the cDNA or gDNA that made up the material.

Those enrolled in Seattle joined during active infection and were followed longitudinally afterward. CDR1 and CDR2 from the germline V gene are MNHNS and SASEGT. The CDR3 has 14 amino acids. V lost 8 bases to trimming and J lost 4 bases, with 15 bases between them. TCRdb's table, derived via immunoSEQ multiplex PCR, lists solely in-frame clones and lacks some. In the table there are more than 300,000 clones, about 90% of which are singletons. The clonotype was recovered from a woman in her 70s with COVID-19, enrolled during active disease. The chain couples TRBV6-1 to TRBJ1-5; D is possibly TRBD1 (5 bases). The sequenced sample consisted of peripheral blood. CDR3 amino acids: CASRRGGGNQPQHF. CDR3 bases: TGTGCCAGCCGAAGGGGTGGGGGGAATCAGCCCCAGCATTTT.